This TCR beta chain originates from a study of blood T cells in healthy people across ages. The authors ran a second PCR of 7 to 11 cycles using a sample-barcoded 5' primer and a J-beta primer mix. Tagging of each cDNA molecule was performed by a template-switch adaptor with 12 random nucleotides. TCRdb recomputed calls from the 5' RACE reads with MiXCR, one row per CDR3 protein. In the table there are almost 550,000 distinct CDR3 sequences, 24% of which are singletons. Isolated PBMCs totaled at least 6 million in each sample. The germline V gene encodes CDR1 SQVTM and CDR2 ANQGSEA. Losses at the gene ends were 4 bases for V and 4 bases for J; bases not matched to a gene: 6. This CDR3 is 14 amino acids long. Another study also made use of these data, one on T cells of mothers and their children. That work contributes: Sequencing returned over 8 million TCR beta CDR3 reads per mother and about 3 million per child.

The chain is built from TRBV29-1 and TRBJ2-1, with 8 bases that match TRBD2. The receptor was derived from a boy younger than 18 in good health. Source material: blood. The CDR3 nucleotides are TGCAGCGTTGCGAACGGGAGGGGATACAATGAGCAGTTCTTC. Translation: CSVANGRGYNEQFF.